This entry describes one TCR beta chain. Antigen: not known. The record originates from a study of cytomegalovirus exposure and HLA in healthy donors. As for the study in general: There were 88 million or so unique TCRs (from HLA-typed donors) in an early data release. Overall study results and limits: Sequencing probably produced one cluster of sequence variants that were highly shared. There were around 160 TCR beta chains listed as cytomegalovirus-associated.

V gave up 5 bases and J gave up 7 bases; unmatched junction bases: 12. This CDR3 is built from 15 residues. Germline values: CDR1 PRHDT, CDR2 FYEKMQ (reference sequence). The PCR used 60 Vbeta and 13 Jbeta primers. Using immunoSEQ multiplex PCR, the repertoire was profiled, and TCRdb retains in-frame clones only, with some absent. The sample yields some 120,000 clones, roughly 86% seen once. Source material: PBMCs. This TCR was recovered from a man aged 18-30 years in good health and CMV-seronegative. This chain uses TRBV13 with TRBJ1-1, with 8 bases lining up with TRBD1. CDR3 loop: CASSLRGTGRYEAFF. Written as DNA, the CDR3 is TGTGCCAGCAGCCTACGCGGGACAGGACGCTATGAAGCTTTCTTT.